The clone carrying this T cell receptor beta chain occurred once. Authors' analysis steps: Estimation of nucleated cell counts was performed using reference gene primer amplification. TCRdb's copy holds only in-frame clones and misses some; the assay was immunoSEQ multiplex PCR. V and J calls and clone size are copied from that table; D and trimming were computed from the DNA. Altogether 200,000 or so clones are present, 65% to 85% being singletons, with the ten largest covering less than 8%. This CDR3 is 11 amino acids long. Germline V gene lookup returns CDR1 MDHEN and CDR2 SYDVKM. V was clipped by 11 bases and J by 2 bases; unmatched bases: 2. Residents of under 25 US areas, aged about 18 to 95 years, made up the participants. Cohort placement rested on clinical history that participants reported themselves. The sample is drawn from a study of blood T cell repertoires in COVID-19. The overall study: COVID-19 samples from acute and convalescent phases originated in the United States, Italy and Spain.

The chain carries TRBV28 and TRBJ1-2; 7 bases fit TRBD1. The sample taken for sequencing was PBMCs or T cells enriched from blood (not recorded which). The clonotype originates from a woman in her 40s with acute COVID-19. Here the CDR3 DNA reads TGTGCCGTCAGGGGGAACTATGGCTACACCTTC. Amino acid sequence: CAVRGNYGYTF.